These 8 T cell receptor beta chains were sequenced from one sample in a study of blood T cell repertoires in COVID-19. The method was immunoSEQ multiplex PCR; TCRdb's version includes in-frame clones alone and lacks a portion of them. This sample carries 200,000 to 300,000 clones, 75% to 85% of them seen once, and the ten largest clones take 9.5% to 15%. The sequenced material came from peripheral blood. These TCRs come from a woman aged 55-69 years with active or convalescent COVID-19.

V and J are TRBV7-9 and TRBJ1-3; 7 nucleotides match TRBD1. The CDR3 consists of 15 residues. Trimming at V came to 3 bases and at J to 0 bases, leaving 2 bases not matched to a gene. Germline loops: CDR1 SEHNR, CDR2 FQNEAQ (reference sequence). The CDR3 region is CASSFDRASGNTIYF. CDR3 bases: TGTGCCAGCAGCTTTGACAGGGCCTCTGGAAACACCATATATTTT.

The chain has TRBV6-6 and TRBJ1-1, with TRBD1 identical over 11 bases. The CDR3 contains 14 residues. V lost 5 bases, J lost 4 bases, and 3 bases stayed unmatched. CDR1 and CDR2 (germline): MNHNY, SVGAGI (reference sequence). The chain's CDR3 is CASSTGQGGTEAFF. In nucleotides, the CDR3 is TGTGCCAGCAGTACGGGACAGGGGGGCACTGAAGCTTTCTTT.

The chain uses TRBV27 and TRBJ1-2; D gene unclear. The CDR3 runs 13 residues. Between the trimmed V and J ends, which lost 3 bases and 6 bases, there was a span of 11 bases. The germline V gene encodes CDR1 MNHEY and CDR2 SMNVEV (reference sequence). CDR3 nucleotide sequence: TGTGCCAGCAGTTTTTCCCCCTTTGATGGCTACACCTTC. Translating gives CASSFSPFDGYTF.

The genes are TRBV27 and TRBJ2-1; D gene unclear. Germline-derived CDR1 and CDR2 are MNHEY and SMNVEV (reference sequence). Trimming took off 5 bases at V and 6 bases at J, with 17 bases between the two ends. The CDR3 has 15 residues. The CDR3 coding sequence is TGTGCCAGCAGTCCCGGTTTGGGCCTCCTCAATGAGCAGTTCTTC. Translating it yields CASSPGLGLLNEQFF.

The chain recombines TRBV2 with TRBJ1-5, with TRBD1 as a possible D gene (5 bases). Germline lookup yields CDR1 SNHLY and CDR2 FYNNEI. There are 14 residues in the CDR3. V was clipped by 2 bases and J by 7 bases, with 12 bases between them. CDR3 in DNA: TGTGCCAGCAGTGAATCGTGGGGGGACCAGCCCCAGCATTTT. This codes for CASSESWGDQPQHF.

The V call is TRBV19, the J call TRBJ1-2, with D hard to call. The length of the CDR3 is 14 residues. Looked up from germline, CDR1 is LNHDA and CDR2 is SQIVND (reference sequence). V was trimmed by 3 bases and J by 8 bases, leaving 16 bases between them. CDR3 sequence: CASSISGIAHGYTF. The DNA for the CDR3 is TGTGCCAGTAGTATTTCGGGGATCGCTCACGGCTACACCTTC.

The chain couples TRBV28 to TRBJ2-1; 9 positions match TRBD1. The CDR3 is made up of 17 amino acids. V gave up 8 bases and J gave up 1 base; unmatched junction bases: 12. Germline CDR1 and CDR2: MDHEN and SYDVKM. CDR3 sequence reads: CASGSSGTGWSYNEQFF. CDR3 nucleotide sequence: TGTGCCAGCGGATCATCCGGGACAGGGTGGTCCTACAATGAGCAGTTCTTC.

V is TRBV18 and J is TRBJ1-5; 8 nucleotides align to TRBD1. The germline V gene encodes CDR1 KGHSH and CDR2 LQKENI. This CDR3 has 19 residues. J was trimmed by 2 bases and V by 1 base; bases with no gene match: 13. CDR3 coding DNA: TGTGCCAGCTCACCACTCCCCGGGACAGGTTCGTGGGGCAATCAGCCCCAGCATTTT. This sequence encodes CASSPLPGTGSWGNQPQHF.